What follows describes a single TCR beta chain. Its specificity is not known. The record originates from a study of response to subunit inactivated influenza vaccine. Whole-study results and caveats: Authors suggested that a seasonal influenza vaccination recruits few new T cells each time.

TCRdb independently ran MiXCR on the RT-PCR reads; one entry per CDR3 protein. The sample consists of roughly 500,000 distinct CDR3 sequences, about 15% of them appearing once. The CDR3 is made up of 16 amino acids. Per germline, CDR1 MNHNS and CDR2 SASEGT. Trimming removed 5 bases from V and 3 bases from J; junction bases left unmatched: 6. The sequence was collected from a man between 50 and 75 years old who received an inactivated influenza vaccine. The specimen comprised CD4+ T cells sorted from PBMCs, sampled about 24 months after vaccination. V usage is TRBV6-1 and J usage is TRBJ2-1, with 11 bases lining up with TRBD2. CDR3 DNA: TGTGCCAGCAGTACGATAGCGGGAGGGAACTACAATGAGCAGTTCTTC. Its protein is CASSTIAGGNYNEQFF.